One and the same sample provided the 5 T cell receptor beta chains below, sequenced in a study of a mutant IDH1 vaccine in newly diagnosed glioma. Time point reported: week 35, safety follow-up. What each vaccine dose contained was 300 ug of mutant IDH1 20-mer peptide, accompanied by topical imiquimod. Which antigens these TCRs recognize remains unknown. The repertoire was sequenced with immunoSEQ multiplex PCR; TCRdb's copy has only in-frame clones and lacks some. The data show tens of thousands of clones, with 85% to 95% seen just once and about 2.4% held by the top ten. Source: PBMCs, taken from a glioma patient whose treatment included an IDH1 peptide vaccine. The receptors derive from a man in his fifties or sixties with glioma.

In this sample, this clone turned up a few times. CDR3 protein: CSARENFKNIQYF. The CDR3 DNA reads as TGCAGCGCTCGAGAGAATTTTAAAAACATTCAGTACTTC. The chain has TRBV29-1 and TRBJ2-4, with D unclear. This CDR3 is built from 13 residues. The V end was cut by 7 bases, the J end by 4 bases, with 14 bases between. Germline V gives CDR1 SQVTM, CDR2 ANQGSEA.

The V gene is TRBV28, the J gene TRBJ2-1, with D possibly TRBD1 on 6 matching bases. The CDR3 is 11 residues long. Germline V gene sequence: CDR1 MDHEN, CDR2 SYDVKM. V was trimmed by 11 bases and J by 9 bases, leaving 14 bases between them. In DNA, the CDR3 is TGTGCCCCCGGCAGGGGCGGTGAGCAGTTCTTC. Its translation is CAPGRGGEQFF.

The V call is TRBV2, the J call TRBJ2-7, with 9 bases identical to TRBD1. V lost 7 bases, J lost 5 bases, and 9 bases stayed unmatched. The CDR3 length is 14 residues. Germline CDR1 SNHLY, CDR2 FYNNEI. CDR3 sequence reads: CASIPGQGAHEQYF. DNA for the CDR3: TGTGCCAGCATTCCGGGACAGGGAGCCCACGAGCAGTACTTC.

CDR3 protein: CASSQGGYEQYF. The CDR3 coding sequence is TGCGCCAGCAGCCAAGGGGGTTACGAGCAGTACTTC. The genes are TRBV4-1 and TRBJ2-7; D gene ambiguous. The CDR3 runs to 12 residues. From germline, CDR1 is MGHRA and CDR2 YSYEKL. The V end was cut by 1 base, the J end by 4 bases, with 5 bases between.

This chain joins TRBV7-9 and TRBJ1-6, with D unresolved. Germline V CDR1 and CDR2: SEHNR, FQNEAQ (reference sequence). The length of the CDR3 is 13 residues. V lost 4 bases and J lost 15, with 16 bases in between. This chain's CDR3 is CASSSQEGALLHF. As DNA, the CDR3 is TGTGCCAGCAGCTCCCAGGAGGGCGCACTCCTCCACTTT.